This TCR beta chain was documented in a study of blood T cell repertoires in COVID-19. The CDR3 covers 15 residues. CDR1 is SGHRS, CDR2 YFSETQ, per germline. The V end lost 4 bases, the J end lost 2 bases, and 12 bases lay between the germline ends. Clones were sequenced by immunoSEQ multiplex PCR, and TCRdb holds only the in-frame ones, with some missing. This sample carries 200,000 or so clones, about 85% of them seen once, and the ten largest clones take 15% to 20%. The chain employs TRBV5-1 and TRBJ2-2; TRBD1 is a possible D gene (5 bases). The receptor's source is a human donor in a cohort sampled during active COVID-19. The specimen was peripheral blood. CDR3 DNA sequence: TGCGCCAGCAGCCCCCCGGACACAAACACCGGGGAGCTGTTTTTT. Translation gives CASSPPDTNTGELFF. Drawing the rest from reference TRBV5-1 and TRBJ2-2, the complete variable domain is KAGVTQTPRYLIKTRGQQVTLSCSPISGHRSVSWYQQTPGQGLQFLFEYFSETQRNKGNFPGRFSGRQFSNSRSEMNVSTLELGDSALYLCASSPPDTNTGELFFGEGSRLTVL.